A selection of T cell receptor beta chains follows, all from one sample in a study of PD-L1 blockade in urothelial cancer. TCRdb keeps only in-frame clones here, not all; method: immunoSEQ multiplex PCR. The data contain about 90,000 clones, 85% to 95% of them singletons. Sequencing was performed on PBMCs, taken around atezolizumab (anti-PD-L1) treatment. These receptors came from a man between 60 and 75 years old with urothelial cancer. Each CDR3 is given with its conserved first and last residue. The D gene is left open where the match is weak. Where a row states a size, it is once, few, many or the class of an expanded clone; other rows omit it.

>-|-|TRBJ2-1|TRBV5-1|15
CASSLSSTTYNEQFF
TGCGCCAGCAGCTTGTCTTCTACCACCTACAATGAGCAGTTCTTC
>-|TRBD1|TRBJ2-7|TRBV10-3|16
CAISDYGTGETYEQYF
TGTGCCATCAGTGACTACGGGACAGGCGAAACCTACGAGCAGTACTTC
>-|-|TRBJ2-6|TRBV9|16
CASSETRYSGANVLTF
TGTGCCAGCAGCGAGACTAGGTACTCTGGGGCCAACGTCCTGACTTTC
>-|TRBD1|TRBJ1-2|TRBV2|13
CASIGTANYGYTF
TGTGCCAGCATAGGGACAGCTAACTATGGCTACACCTTC
>-|TRBD1|TRBJ2-3|TRBV19|15
CASSRDRGRRDTQYF
TGTGCCAGTAGTAGAGACAGGGGGCGTAGAGATACGCAGTATTTT
>once|TRBD1|TRBJ1-2|TRBV6-5|15
CASRSPGQTNYGYTF
TGTGCCAGCAGATCACCGGGACAGACAAACTATGGCTACACCTTC
>once|-|TRBJ2-3|TRBV15|16
CATSSPNGGSTDTQYF
TGTGCCACCAGCAGCCCTAACGGCGGGAGCACAGATACGCAGTATTTT
>-|-|TRBJ1-2|TRBV4-2|11
CASSQELRYTF
TGTGCCAGCAGCCAAGAACTCCGCTACACCTTC
>-|-|TRBJ2-5|TRBV5-4|15
CASSLVGQRGETQYF
TGTGCCAGCAGCTTGGTGGGGCAAAGGGGAGAGACCCAGTACTTC
>-|TRBD2|TRBJ2-3|TRBV5-1|16
CASSLFRGRAADTQYF
TGCGCCAGCAGCTTGTTCCGCGGGAGGGCCGCAGATACGCAGTATTTT
>-|TRBD2|TRBJ2-1|TRBV15|18
CATSRGRTSGSSYNEQFF
TGTGCCACCAGCAGAGGGAGGACTAGCGGGAGCTCCTACAATGAGCAGTTCTTC
>-|TRBD2|TRBJ2-1|TRBV7-2|16
CASSKFPGLANNEQFF
TGTGCCAGCAGCAAGTTTCCCGGACTAGCGAATAATGAGCAGTTCTTC